One sample yielded the 25 T cell receptor beta chains listed below, sequenced in a study of blood T cell repertoires in COVID-19. Method: immunoSEQ multiplex PCR; TCRdb's copy keeps in-frame clones and lacks some. Among more than 65,000 clones, roughly 80% were seen once, and the ten largest hold around 10%. Sequenced material: peripheral blood. The source of these receptors is a woman of 80 years or more with acute or convalescent COVID-19.

This chain connects TRBV5-1 to TRBJ1-1; 11 bases align to TRBD1. This CDR3 spans 15 amino acids. Per the germline V gene, CDR1 is SGHRS and CDR2 is YFSETQ. J was trimmed by 4 bases and V by 6 bases; bases with no gene match: 8. The CDR3 DNA sequence: TGCGCCAGCACTTTACTTGGGACAGGGGGCACTGAAGCTTTCTTT. Translated, it gives CASTLLGTGGTEAFF. Using reference TRBV5-1 and TRBJ1-1 for the parts outside the CDR3, the full variable domain is KAGVTQTPRYLIKTRGQQVTLSCSPISGHRSVSWYQQTPGQGLQFLFEYFSETQRNKGNFPGRFSGRQFSNSRSEMNVSTLELGDSALYLCASTLLGTGGTEAFFGQGTRLTVV.

The rearrangement uses TRBV6-2 or TRBV6-3 and TRBJ2-7; TRBD1 is a possible D gene (5 bases). V dropped 2 bases and J dropped 6 bases, with 11 bases sitting between them. The germline V gene has CDR1 MNHEY and CDR2 SVGEGT. CDR3 length equals 13 residues. Here the CDR3 reads CASSYQGASEQYF. DNA for the CDR3: TGTGCCAGCAGTTACCAAGGGGCAAGCGAGCAGTACTTC.

V is TRBV23-1 and J is TRBJ1-1, with 7 bases fitting TRBD1. TRBV23-1 falls under the ORF class, with uncertain function. The CDR3 is made up of 12 amino acids. Trimming cost V 10 bases and J 8 bases; bases outside gene matches: 10. Here the CDR3 reads CANTTGLYEAFF. The CDR3, as DNA: TGCGCCAACACGACAGGGCTATACGAAGCTTTCTTT.

J is TRBJ2-1 and V is TRBV7-3; 10 bases match TRBD2. V lost 5 bases to trimming and J lost 9 bases; unmatched junction nucleotides: 10. The CDR3 is made up of 15 amino acids. Germline V gives CDR1 SGHTA, CDR2 FQGTGA. The chain's CDR3 is CASSPNAAGGREQFF. CDR3 bases: TGTGCCAGCAGCCCGAACGCAGCGGGGGGGCGTGAGCAGTTCTTC.

This clone was detected only once. The genes are TRBV5-1 and TRBJ1-2; 8 bases are a match to TRBD1. The junction had 5 bases not matched to a gene; V was cut back by 0 bases and J by 7 bases. This CDR3 is 14 amino acids long. The germline CDR1 and CDR2 sequences are SGHRS and YFSETQ. The CDR3 DNA reads as TGCGCCAGCAGCTTGGCCCAGACAGGGGTTGGCTACACCTTC. It translates to CASSLAQTGVGYTF.

The V and J genes are TRBV7-2 and TRBJ2-7; 8 bases are shared with TRBD1. Losses at the gene ends were 6 bases for V and 6 bases for J; bases not matched to a gene: 13. The CDR3 is made up of 15 amino acids. The germline V gene has CDR1 SGHTA and CDR2 FQGNSA. Written as DNA, the CDR3 is TGTGCCAGCAGGTCGTCGGTCGGACAGGGTTCCGAGCAGTACTTC. It yields the protein CASRSSVGQGSEQYF.

V gene TRBV10-2 combines with J gene TRBJ2-1, with 11 bases aligning to TRBD2. Germline CDR1 reads WSHSY; CDR2 reads SAAADI. The CDR3 covers 14 residues. The J segment lost 4 bases and the V segment lost 5 bases, leaving 1 base of the junction unmatched. DNA for the CDR3: TGCGCCAGCAGTACTAGCGGGGGATACAATGAGCAGTTCTTC. It translates to CASSTSGGYNEQFF.

The V gene is TRBV11-2, the J gene TRBJ2-3; the match to TRBD2 covers 8 bases. The V gene end was trimmed by 3 bases and the J gene end by 1 base; junction bases not matched to a gene: 6. Germline values: CDR1 SGHAT, CDR2 FQNNGV. CDR3 size: 16 residues. The CDR3 sequence: CASSFGFSGGTDTQYF. DNA of the CDR3: TGTGCCAGCAGCTTCGGGTTTAGCGGGGGCACAGATACGCAGTATTTT. Full variable domain (remainder filled in from reference TRBV11-2 and TRBJ2-3): EAGVAQSPRYKIIEKRQSVAFWCNPISGHATLYWYQQILGQGPKLLIQFQNNGVVDDSQLPKDRFSAERLKGVDSTLKIQPAKLEDSAVYLCASSFGFSGGTDTQYFGPGTRLTVL.

The rearrangement links TRBV10-3 to TRBJ1-1; unclear D gene. The CDR3 runs 13 residues. The V end lost 3 bases, the J end lost 1 base, and 6 bases lay between the germline ends. Germline V gene data show CDR1 as ENHRY and CDR2 as SYGVKD. Here the CDR3 reads CAISDHGNTEAFF. DNA for the CDR3: TGTGCCATCAGTGACCACGGGAACACTGAAGCTTTCTTT.

The chain carries TRBV3-1 (or the pseudogene TRBV3-2) and TRBJ1-4; TRBD1 matches at 8 bases. The germline CDR1 and CDR2 sequences are LGHDT and YNNKEL (reference sequence). The CDR3 spans 15 residues. V trimming: 3 bases; J trimming: 8 bases; junction bases outside the gene matches: 8. The CDR3 nucleotides read TGTGCCAGCAGCCAGAGGGCAGGGGGCAGGGAAAAACTGTTTTTT. This codes for CASSQRAGGREKLFF.

V gene TRBV4-2 combines with J gene TRBJ2-2, with 11 bases lining up with TRBD2. The J segment lost 7 bases and the V segment lost 4 bases, leaving 14 bases of the junction unmatched. Germline lookup yields CDR1 LGHNA and CDR2 YNFKEQ. The CDR3 runs to 18 residues. CDR3 amino acids: CASSLQKVVAGGGGELFF. The CDR3 bases are TGTGCCAGCAGCCTTCAGAAGGTGGTAGCGGGGGGGGGCGGGGAGCTGTTTTTT.

The V and J genes are TRBV5-1 and TRBJ1-2, with 11 bases lining up with TRBD1. The CDR3 extends over 14 amino acids. Germline-derived CDR1 and CDR2 are SGHRS and YFSETQ. The ends lost 4 bases at V and 7 bases at J; junction bases unmatched: 6. CDR3 DNA sequence: TGCGCCAGCAGCCAAGGACAGGGGGCGGTTGGCTACACCTTC. Its protein is CASSQGQGAVGYTF.

The rearrangement joins TRBV28 to TRBJ2-5, with a tentative D call TRBD2 (5 bases). CDR1 is MDHEN and CDR2 is SYDVKM in the germline V gene. The germline V and J ends were trimmed by 1 base and 6 bases, with 15 bases remaining between them. CDR3 length equals 15 residues. The CDR3 region has the DNA TGTGCCAGCAGTTTATTCGGGCAACCGGGGAAGACCCAGTACTTC. The encoded protein is CASSLFGQPGKTQYF.

The chain carries TRBV19 and TRBJ1-1, with 12 bases that match TRBD1. This CDR3 is built from 14 residues. V lost 8 bases, J lost 5 bases, and 6 bases stayed unmatched. In germline, CDR1 is LNHDA, CDR2 SQIVND (reference sequence). This chain's CDR3 is CASGWGQGATEAFF. As DNA, the CDR3 is TGTGCCAGTGGATGGGGACAGGGGGCAACTGAAGCTTTCTTT.

The chain joins TRBV5-8 to TRBJ2-2, with a tentative D call TRBD1 (6 bases). CDR1 is SGHTS, CDR2 YDEGEE, per germline. V was shortened by 1 base and J by 6 bases, with 16 bases between the two germline ends. This CDR3 comprises 16 residues. In nucleotides, the CDR3 is TGTGCCAGCAGCTTGACCCGGGACACTTACTCCGGGGAGCTGTTTTTT. Protein: CASSLTRDTYSGELFF.

The chain carries TRBV5-6 and TRBJ2-3, with a possible D match to TRBD2 (5 bases). CDR1 and CDR2 (germline): SGHDT, YYEEEE. V lost 4 bases and J 5 bases, leaving 17 bases between the germline ends. The CDR3 sequence is 15 residues long. The CDR3 bases are TGTGCCAGCAGCCGGGATTTTCGTCGAGAAGATACGCAGTATTTT. This gives the protein CASSRDFRREDTQYF.

The chain combines TRBV6-5 with TRBJ2-1; 11 bases align to TRBD2. The CDR3 consists of 13 residues. CDR1 is MNHEY and CDR2 is SVGAGI in the germline V gene. V lost 8 bases and J lost 6; bases outside the gene matches: 3. In DNA, the CDR3 is TGTGCCAGCTGGCTAGCGGGGGGCAATGAGCAGTTCTTC. Translating gives CASWLAGGNEQFF.

The V gene is TRBV3-1 (or the pseudogene TRBV3-2), the J gene TRBJ1-1; no definite D call. This CDR3 spans 14 amino acids. Germline assignment: CDR1 LGHDT and CDR2 YNNKEL (reference sequence). The V end lost 3 bases, the J end lost 1 base, and 9 bases lay between the germline ends. CDR3 sequence reads: CASSHEGRNTEAFF. The CDR3 DNA reads TGTGCCAGCAGCCATGAGGGCCGGAACACTGAAGCTTTCTTT.

The chain combines TRBV19 with TRBJ1-2; 8 bases agree with TRBD1. Trimming at V came to 6 bases and at J to 2 bases, leaving 14 bases not matched to a gene. The CDR3 length is 17 residues. The germline CDR1 and CDR2 sequences are LNHDA and SQIVND (reference sequence). CDR3 coding DNA: TGTGCCAGTAGCCTCATACTCGGACAGGGTACCAACTATGGCTACACCTTC. Amino acids: CASSLILGQGTNYGYTF.

This clone was observed at least ten times. The J gene is TRBJ1-5, the V gene TRBV11-3; D is unresolved. The CDR3 is 15 residues long. V lost 3 bases to trimming and J lost 3 bases, with 12 bases between them. Germline values: CDR1 SGHNT, CDR2 YENEEA. The CDR3 reads CASSFVDRVNQPQHF. Here the CDR3 DNA reads TGTGCCAGCAGCTTTGTTGACCGGGTCAATCAGCCCCAGCATTTT.

Note on this clone: Other DNA sequences within the sample encode an identical CDR3. The chain uses TRBV14 and TRBJ1-2; D remains unclear. V lost 3 bases and J lost 4, with 9 bases in between. This CDR3 comprises 13 residues. Germline-derived CDR1 and CDR2 are SGHDN and FVKESK. As DNA, the CDR3 is TGTGCCAGCAGCCAGGTAGCCGCCTATGGCTACACCTTC. Its translation is CASSQVAAYGYTF.

There are a few counts of this clone. This rearrangement joins TRBV9 to TRBJ1-6; perhaps TRBD1 as D (5 bases). Germline V gene data show CDR1 as SGDLS and CDR2 as YYNGEE. The CDR3 covers 15 residues. The V end lost 2 bases, the J end lost 5 bases, and 11 bases lay between the germline ends. CDR3 protein: CASSVGQGDNSPLHF. CDR3 in DNA: TGTGCCAGCAGCGTTGGTCAGGGCGATAATTCACCCCTCCACTTT.

V gene TRBV5-4 combines with J gene TRBJ2-2; 7 positions agree with TRBD2. The CDR3 loop spans 16 amino acids. Germline CDR1 SGHNT, CDR2 YYREEE (reference sequence). Unmatched junction bases numbered 6, after V lost 4 bases and J lost 0 bases. The CDR3 region has the DNA TGTGCCAGCAGCGCCCAGCGGGGCGCGAACACCGGGGAGCTGTTTTTT. Protein: CASSAQRGANTGELFF.

The chain uses TRBV5-6 and TRBJ2-7; TRBD1 might be the D (5 bases). The V end lost 2 bases, the J end lost 3 bases, and 12 bases lay between the germline ends. Germline lookup yields CDR1 SGHDT and CDR2 YYEEEE. This CDR3 has 14 amino acids. CDR3 in amino acids: CASSFQQEDYEQYF. The CDR3 nucleotides are TGTGCCAGCAGCTTCCAACAGGAAGACTACGAGCAGTACTTC.

The V and J genes are TRBV9 and TRBJ1-6; 10 bases are shared with TRBD1. Germline lookup yields CDR1 SGDLS and CDR2 YYNGEE. The length of the CDR3 is 16 residues. Losses at the gene ends were 3 bases for V and 7 bases for J; bases not matched to a gene: 7. The CDR3: CASSEMPGQGNSPLHF. The DNA of the CDR3 is TGTGCCAGCAGCGAGATGCCGGGACAGGGGAATTCACCCCTCCACTTT.